This TCR beta chain was obtained from a study of cytomegalovirus exposure and HLA in healthy donors. Per germline, CDR1 SGHDT and CDR2 YYEEEE. Trimming took 1 base from V and 3 from J, leaving 4 bases between them. The CDR3 loop spans 12 amino acids. Comment on this clone: Its antigen remains unknown.

Study-wide results and caveats: The authors excluded some V segments, including TRBV6-2 and TRBV6-3, as indistinguishable. A later analysis reportedly found fewer N-insertions in an Asian-associated ancestry cluster than the roughly 670-donor mean.

Primers: 60 Vbeta forward and 13 Jbeta reverse. Here immunoSEQ multiplex PCR was the method, and the copy in TCRdb shows in-frame clones only, minus some. The sample includes 90,000 to 120,000 clones, approximately 79% of them seen just once. The TCR was taken from a woman in her thirties or forties in good health and CMV-seronegative. Sample: PBMCs. The genes are TRBV5-6 and TRBJ1-1; D is unclear. This CDR3 is CASSLPDTEAFF. As DNA, the CDR3 is TGTGCCAGCAGCTTGCCGGACACTGAAGCTTTCTTT.